This T cell receptor (beta chain) was found in a study of OX40 agonist ivuxolimab in advanced cancers. The germline V gene has CDR1 SGHTS and CDR2 YDEGEE. The CDR3 spans 15 residues. The V and J ends lost 0 bases and 7 bases, in that order; junction bases with no gene match: 6. Individuals having autoimmune disease history or systemic immunosuppression were not enrolled. Data came from immunoSEQ multiplex PCR; TCRdb stores just in-frame clones and leaves some out. Among 100,000 to 150,000 clones listed, around 92% were seen once. The sequence derives from an adult with an advanced solid tumor such as melanoma, head and neck, liver or kidney cancer. The genes are TRBV5-8 and TRBJ2-4; 8 nucleotides align to TRBD2. The source was CD4+ or CD8+ T cells sorted from blood, collected in a trial of the OX40 agonist ivuxolimab. This CDR3 reads CASSLGRTSQNIQYF. The CDR3 nucleotides are TGTGCCAGCAGCTTGGGAAGGACTAGCCAGAACATTCAGTACTTC.